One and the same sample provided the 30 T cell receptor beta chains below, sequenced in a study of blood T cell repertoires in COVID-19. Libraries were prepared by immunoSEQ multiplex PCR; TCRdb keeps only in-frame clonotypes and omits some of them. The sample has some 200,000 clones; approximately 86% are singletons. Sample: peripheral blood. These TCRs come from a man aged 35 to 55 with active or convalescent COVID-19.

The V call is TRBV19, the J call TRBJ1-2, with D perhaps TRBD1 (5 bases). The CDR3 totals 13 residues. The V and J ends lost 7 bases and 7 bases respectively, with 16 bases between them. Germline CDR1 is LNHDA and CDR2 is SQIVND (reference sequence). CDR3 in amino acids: CASNRGNMGGYTF. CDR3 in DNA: TGTGCCAGTAACCGGGGGAACATGGGTGGCTACACCTTC.

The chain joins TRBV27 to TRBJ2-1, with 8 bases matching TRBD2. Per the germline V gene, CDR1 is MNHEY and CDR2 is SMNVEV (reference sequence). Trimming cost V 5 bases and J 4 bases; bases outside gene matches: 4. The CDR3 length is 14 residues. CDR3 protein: CASSLAGLYNEQFF. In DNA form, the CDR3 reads TGTGCCAGCAGTCTAGCGGGCCTGTACAATGAGCAGTTCTTC.

CDR3 nucleotides: TGCGCCAGCCCTTGTCGGCCAGGGCCGGAGGAGCAGTACTTC. This codes for CASPCRPGPEEQYF. V usage is TRBV10-1 and J usage is TRBJ2-7; tentatively, D is TRBD1 (5 bases). The CDR3 loop spans 14 amino acids. Germline CDR1 WNHNN, CDR2 SYGVQD (reference sequence). Between the trimmed V and J ends, which lost 8 bases and 7 bases, there was a span of 21 bases.

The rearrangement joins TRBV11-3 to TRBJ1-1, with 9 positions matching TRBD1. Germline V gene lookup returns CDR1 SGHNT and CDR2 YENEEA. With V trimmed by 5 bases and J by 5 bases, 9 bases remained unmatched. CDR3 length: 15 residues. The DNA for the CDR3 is TGTGCCAGCAGCACCCCACAGGGGGCGCGGACTGAAGCTTTCTTT. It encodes CASSTPQGARTEAFF.

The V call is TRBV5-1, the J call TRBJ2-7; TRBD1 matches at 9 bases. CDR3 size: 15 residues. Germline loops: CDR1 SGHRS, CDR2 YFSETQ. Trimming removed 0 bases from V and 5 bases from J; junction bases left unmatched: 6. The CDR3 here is CASSLAGTGTDEQYF. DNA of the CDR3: TGCGCCAGCAGCTTGGCCGGGACAGGGACAGACGAGCAGTACTTC.

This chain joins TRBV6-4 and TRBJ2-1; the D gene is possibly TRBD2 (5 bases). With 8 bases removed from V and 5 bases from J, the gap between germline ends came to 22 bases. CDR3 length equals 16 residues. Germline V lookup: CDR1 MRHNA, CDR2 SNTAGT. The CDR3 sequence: CASAHASGSVDNEQFF. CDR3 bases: TGTGCCAGCGCCCATGCCTCGGGGTCCGTCGACAATGAGCAGTTCTTC.

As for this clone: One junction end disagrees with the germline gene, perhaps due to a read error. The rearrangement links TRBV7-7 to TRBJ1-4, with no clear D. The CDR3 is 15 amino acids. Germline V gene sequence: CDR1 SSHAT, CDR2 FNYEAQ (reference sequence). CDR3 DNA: TGTGCTAGCATCCAAGACACACTGCACAATGAAAAACTGTTTTTT. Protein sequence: CASIQDTLHNEKLFF.

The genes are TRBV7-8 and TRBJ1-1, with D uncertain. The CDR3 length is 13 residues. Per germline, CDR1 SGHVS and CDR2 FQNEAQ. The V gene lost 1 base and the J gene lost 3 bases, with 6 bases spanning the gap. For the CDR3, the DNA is TGTGCCAGCAGCTTAGTGGGCCACACTGAAGCTTTCTTT. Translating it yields CASSLVGHTEAFF.

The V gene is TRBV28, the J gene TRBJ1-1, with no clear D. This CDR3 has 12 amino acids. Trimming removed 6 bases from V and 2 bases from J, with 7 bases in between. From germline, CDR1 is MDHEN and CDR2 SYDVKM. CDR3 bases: TGTGCCAGCAGGAGGGCAAACACTGAAGCTTTCTTT. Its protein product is CASRRANTEAFF.

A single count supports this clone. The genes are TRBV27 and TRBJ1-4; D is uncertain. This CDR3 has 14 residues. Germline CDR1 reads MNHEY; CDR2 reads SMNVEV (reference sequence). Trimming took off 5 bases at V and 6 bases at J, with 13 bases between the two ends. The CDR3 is CASSHRSPHEKLFF. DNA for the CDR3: TGTGCCAGCAGTCACCGGAGCCCCCATGAAAAACTGTTTTTT.

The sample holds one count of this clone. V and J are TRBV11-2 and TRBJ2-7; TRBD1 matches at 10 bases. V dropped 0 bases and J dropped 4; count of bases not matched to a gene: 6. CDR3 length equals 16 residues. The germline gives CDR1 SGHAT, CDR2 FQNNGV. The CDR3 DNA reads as TGTGCCAGCAGCTTAGACGGAGGACAGGGGGAGTACGAGCAGTACTTC. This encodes CASSLDGGQGEYEQYF.

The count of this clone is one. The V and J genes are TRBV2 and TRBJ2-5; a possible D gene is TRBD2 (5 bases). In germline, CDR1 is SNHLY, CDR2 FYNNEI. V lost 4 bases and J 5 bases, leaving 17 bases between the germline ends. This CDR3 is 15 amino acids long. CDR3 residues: CASSGRGISRETQYF. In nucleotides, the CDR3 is TGTGCCAGCAGTGGCCGGGGAATATCCAGGGAGACCCAGTACTTC.

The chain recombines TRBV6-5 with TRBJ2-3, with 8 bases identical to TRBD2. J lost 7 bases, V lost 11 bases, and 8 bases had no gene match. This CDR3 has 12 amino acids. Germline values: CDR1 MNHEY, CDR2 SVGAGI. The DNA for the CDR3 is TGTGCCGGCGGGAGGAGTGGGAATACGCAGTATTTT. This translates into CAGGRSGNTQYF.

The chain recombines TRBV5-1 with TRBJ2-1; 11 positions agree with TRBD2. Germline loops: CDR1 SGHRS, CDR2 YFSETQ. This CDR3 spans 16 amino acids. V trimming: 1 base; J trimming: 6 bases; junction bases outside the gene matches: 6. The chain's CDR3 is CASSLYLAGGPNEQFF. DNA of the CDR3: TGCGCCAGCAGCTTGTATCTAGCGGGGGGTCCCAATGAGCAGTTCTTC.

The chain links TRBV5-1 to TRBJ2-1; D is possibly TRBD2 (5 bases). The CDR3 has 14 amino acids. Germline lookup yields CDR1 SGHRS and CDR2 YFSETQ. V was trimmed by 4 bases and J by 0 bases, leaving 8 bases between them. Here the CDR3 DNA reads TGCGCCAGCAGCCAAGGGAGCTCCTACAATGAGCAGTTCTTC. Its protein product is CASSQGSSYNEQFF. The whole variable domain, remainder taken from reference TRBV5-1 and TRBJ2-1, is KAGVTQTPRYLIKTRGQQVTLSCSPISGHRSVSWYQQTPGQGLQFLFEYFSETQRNKGNFPGRFSGRQFSNSRSEMNVSTLELGDSALYLCASSQGSSYNEQFFGPGTRLTVL.

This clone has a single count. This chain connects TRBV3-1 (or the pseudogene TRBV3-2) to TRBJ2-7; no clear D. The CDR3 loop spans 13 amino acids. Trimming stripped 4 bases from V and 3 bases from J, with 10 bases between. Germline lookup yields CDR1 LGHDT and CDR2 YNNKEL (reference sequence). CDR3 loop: CASSPGFSYEQYF. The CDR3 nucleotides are TGTGCCAGCAGCCCAGGCTTTAGCTACGAGCAGTACTTC.

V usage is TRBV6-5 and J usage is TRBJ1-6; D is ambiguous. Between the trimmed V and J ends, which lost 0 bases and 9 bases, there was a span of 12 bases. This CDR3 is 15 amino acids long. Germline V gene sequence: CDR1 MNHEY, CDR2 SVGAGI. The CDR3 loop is CASSYSKEGISPLHF. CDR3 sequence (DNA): TGTGCCAGCAGTTACTCGAAGGAGGGAATTTCACCCCTCCACTTT.

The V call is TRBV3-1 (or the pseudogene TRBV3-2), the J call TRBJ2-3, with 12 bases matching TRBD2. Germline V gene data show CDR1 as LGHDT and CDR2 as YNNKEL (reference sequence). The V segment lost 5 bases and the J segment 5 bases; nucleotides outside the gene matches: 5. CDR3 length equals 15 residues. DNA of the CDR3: TGTGCCAGCAGCGAGACTAGCGGGGGAGGAGATACGCAGTATTTT. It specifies CASSETSGGGDTQYF.

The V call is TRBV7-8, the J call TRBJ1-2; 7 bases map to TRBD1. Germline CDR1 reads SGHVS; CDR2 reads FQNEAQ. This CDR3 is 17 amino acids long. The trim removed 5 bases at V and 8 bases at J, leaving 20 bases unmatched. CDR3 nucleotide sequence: TGTGCCAGCAGCCCTACCCCGACAGGGACCCCAGGGGCCGGCTACACCTTC. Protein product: CASSPTPTGTPGAGYTF.

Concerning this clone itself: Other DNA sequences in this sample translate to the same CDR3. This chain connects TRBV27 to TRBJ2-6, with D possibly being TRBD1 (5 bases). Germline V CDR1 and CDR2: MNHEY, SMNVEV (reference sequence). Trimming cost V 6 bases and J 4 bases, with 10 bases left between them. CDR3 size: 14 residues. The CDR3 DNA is TGTGCCAGCAGGATAGGGGCCGGGGCCAACGTCCTGACTTTC. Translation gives CASRIGAGANVLTF.

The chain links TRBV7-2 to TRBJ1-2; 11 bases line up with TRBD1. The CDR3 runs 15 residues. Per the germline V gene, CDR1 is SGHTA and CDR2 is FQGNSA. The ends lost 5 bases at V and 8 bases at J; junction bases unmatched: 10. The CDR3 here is CASSARDRGTGGYTF. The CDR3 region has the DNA TGTGCCAGCAGCGCCCGGGACAGGGGGACGGGGGGCTACACCTTC.

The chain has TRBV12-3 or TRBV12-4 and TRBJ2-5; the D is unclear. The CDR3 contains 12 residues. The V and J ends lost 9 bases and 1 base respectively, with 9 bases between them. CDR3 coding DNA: TGTGCCAGTGGCCAGGTCCAAGAGACCCAGTACTTC. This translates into CASGQVQETQYF.

CDR3 coding DNA: TGCGCCAGCAGCCAAGCTAGGATGAACGTATTGGAGACCCAGTACTTC. It codes for CASSQARMNVLETQYF. The chain uses TRBV4-1 and TRBJ2-5; D not certain. This CDR3 is built from 16 residues. The germline V gene has CDR1 MGHRA and CDR2 YSYEKL. V lost 1 base and J lost 5, with 17 bases in between.

The CDR3 DNA follows: TGCGCCAGCAGCTTGGCCAGGAATGGCGAGCAGTACTTC. Protein sequence: CASSLARNGEQYF. This chain joins TRBV5-1 and TRBJ2-7; D gene unclear. V was pared by 0 bases and J by 6 bases, with 10 bases between. This CDR3 spans 13 amino acids. Germline lookup yields CDR1 SGHRS and CDR2 YFSETQ.

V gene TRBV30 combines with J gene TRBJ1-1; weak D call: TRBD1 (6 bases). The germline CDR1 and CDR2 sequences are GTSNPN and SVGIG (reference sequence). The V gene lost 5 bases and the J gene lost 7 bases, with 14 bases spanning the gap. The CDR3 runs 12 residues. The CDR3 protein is CAWAKGVGEAFF. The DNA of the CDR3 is TGTGCCTGGGCCAAGGGGGTCGGTGAAGCTTTCTTT.

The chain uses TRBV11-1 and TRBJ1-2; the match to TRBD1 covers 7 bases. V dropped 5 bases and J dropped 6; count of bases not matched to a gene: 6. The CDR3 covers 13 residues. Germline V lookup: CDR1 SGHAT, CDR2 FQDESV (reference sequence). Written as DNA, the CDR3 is TGTGCCAGCAGCGGACAGGTCCGTGATGGCTACACCTTC. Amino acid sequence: CASSGQVRDGYTF.

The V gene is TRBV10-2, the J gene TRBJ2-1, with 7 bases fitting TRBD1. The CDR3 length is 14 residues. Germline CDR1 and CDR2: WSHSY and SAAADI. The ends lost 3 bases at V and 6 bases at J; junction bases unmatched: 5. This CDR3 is CASSEGDRTNEQFF. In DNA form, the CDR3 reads TGCGCCAGCAGTGAAGGGGACAGAACCAATGAGCAGTTCTTC.

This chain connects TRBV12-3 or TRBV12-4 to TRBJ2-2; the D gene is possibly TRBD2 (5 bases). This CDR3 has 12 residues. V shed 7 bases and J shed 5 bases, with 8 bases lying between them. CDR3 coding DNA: TGTGCCAGCATCCCGGGGACCGGGGAGCTGTTTTTT. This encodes CASIPGTGELFF.

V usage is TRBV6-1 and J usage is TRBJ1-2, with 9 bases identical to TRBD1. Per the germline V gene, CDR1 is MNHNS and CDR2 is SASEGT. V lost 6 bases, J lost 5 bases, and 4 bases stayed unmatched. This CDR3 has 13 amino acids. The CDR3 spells CASSGTGSYGYTF. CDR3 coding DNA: TGTGCCAGCAGCGGGACAGGGTCTTATGGCTACACCTTC.

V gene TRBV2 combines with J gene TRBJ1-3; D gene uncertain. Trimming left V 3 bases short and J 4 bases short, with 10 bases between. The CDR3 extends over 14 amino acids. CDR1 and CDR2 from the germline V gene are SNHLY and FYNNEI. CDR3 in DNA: TGTGCCAGCAGTGACCCCACTGCCGGAAACACCATATATTTT. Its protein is CASSDPTAGNTIYF.